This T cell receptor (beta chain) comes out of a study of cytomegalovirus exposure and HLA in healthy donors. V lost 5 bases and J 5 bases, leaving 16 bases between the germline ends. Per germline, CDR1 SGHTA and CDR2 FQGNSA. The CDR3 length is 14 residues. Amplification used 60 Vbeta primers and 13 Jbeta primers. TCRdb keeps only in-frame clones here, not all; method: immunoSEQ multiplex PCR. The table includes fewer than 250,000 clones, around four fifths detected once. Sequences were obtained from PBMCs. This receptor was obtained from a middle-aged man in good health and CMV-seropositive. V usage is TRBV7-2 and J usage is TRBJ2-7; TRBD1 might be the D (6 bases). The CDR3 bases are TGTGCCAGCAGCGCCGGGGTAGGGGGTCACGAGCAGTACTTC. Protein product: CASSAGVGGHEQYF.